This passage covers 25 T cell receptor beta chains from one sample sequenced in a study of cytomegalovirus exposure and HLA in healthy donors. The PCR was carried out with 60 Vbeta primers and 13 Jbeta primers. The assay was immunoSEQ multiplex PCR, and TCRdb's table has in-frame clones only and misses some. Altogether under 200,000 clones are present, about 77% being singletons, with the ten largest covering 7.4%. The sample taken for sequencing was PBMCs. The source of these receptors is a male donor in good health and CMV-seropositive.

This chain links TRBV4-3 with TRBJ2-6; D is possibly TRBD1 (6 bases). V was shortened by 2 bases and J by 4 bases, with 18 bases between the two germline ends. The germline V gene encodes CDR1 LGHNA and CDR2 YSLEER. The CDR3 has 18 amino acids. The CDR3 reads CASSQYDYRVAGANVLTF. In nucleotides, the CDR3 is TGCGCCAGCAGCCAATACGACTACAGGGTTGCCGGGGCCAACGTCCTGACTTTC.

The V call is TRBV19, the J call TRBJ1-1; TRBD1 is a possible D gene (5 bases). The V gene's germline CDR1 is LNHDA and CDR2 SQIVND (reference sequence). The CDR3 extends over 19 amino acids. V was cut by 4 bases and J by 1 base, with 25 bases left in between. CDR3 amino acids: CASSKRYGSTGLTNTEAFF. The CDR3 DNA reads TGTGCCAGTAGTAAGAGGTATGGGAGTACGGGACTCACGAACACTGAAGCTTTCTTT.

The chain joins TRBV2 to TRBJ2-3, with 8 nucleotides matching TRBD2. In germline, CDR1 is SNHLY, CDR2 FYNNEI. The CDR3 runs to 14 residues. V shed 5 bases and J 5 bases; nucleotides not matched to a gene: 6. CDR3: CASSSRGALDTQYF. As DNA, the CDR3 is TGTGCCAGCAGTTCGCGGGGGGCCCTAGATACGCAGTATTTT.

The chain joins TRBV5-6 to TRBJ1-4; 8 bases fit TRBD1. Germline CDR1 SGHDT, CDR2 YYEEEE. This CDR3 spans 15 amino acids. The J segment lost 8 bases and the V segment lost 4 bases, leaving 10 bases of the junction unmatched. The CDR3 spells CASSTSDRGDEKLFF. The CDR3 DNA reads TGTGCCAGCAGCACCTCCGACAGGGGAGACGAAAAACTGTTTTTT.

J is TRBJ2-2 and V is TRBV5-1, with 7 bases identical to TRBD2. Germline loops: CDR1 SGHRS, CDR2 YFSETQ. The CDR3 runs 14 residues. V dropped 6 bases and J dropped 1; count of bases not matched to a gene: 3. The CDR3 sequence: CASISSGNTGELFF. Here the CDR3 DNA reads TGCGCCAGCATTTCTAGCGGGAACACCGGGGAGCTGTTTTTT.

The chain combines TRBV10-1 with TRBJ2-3; TRBD2 agrees at 8 bases. Germline CDR1 is WNHNN and CDR2 is SYGVQD (reference sequence). V lost 5 bases to trimming and J lost 9 bases; unmatched junction nucleotides: 7. The CDR3 extends over 13 amino acids. CDR3 protein: CASSPGGEGTQYF. The CDR3 DNA sequence: TGCGCCAGCAGTCCCGGGGGGGAAGGGACGCAGTATTTT.

The chain carries TRBV30 and TRBJ2-5; 7 bases line up with TRBD1. V dropped 0 bases and J dropped 5; count of bases not matched to a gene: 21. Germline CDR1 reads GTSNPN; CDR2 reads SVGIG (reference sequence). The CDR3 is 19 residues long. CDR3 loop: CAWSVRGWAGGRVGETQYF. The CDR3 DNA reads TGTGCCTGGAGTGTACGGGGTTGGGCAGGGGGTAGGGTAGGCGAGACCCAGTACTTC.

The genes are TRBV7-3 and TRBJ2-3, with 8 bases identical to TRBD2. Germline CDR1 reads SGHTA; CDR2 reads FQGTGA. Trimming at V came to 2 bases and at J to 4 bases, leaving 5 bases not matched to a gene. The length of the CDR3 is 15 residues. CDR3 residues: CASSLLGGAADTQYF. In DNA form, the CDR3 reads TGTGCCAGCAGCTTACTCGGGGGGGCCGCAGATACGCAGTATTTT.

For the CDR3, the DNA is TGTGCCAGCAGCTTAACAGGGGGCGGTAATTCACCCCTCCACTTT. Translating it yields CASSLTGGGNSPLHF. The chain joins TRBV11-2 to TRBJ1-6, with 9 bases aligning to TRBD1. Germline CDR1 reads SGHAT; CDR2 reads FQNNGV. Germline trimming cut 2 bases from V and 6 bases from J; bases unmatched to any gene: 2. The CDR3 runs 15 residues.

The chain couples TRBV13 to TRBJ2-5; 8 nucleotides align to TRBD1. V shed 4 bases and J 5 bases; nucleotides not matched to a gene: 6. The V gene's germline CDR1 is PRHDT and CDR2 FYEKMQ (reference sequence). CDR3 length: 14 amino acids. The CDR3 is CASSSGTGLETQYF. Written as DNA, the CDR3 is TGTGCCAGCAGCTCCGGGACAGGCCTTGAGACCCAGTACTTC.

The chain links TRBV9 to TRBJ2-7; TRBD2 agrees at 10 bases. CDR1 and CDR2 (germline): SGDLS, YYNGEE. This CDR3 has 17 residues. V was pared by 3 bases and J by 0 bases, with 9 bases of the junction left unmatched. CDR3 DNA sequence: TGTGCCAGCAGCGACGGTAGCGGGGGGTCGAGCTCCTACGAGCAGTACTTC. Its translation is CASSDGSGGSSSYEQYF.

V gene TRBV11-3 combines with J gene TRBJ2-2; D remains unclear. The CDR3 sequence is 13 residues long. Trimming shortened V by 4 bases and J by 7 bases, and 10 bases separated the two germline ends. Germline V gives CDR1 SGHNT, CDR2 YENEEA. CDR3 residues: CASSSGPVGELFF. CDR3 nucleotides: TGTGCCAGCAGCTCGGGTCCGGTCGGGGAGCTGTTTTTT.

The rearrangement joins TRBV12-5 to TRBJ2-3, with D maybe TRBD1 (6 bases). Germline-derived CDR1 and CDR2 are LGHNT and FRNRAP. This CDR3 spans 13 amino acids. Trimming removed 4 bases from V and 9 bases from J, with 14 bases in between. The CDR3 here is CASGSRTETTQYF. The CDR3 bases are TGTGCTAGTGGTTCCAGGACAGAGACCACGCAGTATTTT.

This clone was found a few times. The chain couples TRBV2 to TRBJ2-7, with D tentatively TRBD2 (5 bases). The CDR3 sequence is 12 residues long. V was pared by 6 bases and J by 5 bases, with 11 bases between. Looked up from germline, CDR1 is SNHLY and CDR2 is FYNNEI. CDR3 residues: CASRRVDNEQYF. CDR3 coding DNA: TGTGCCAGCAGGAGGGTCGACAACGAGCAGTACTTC. The full variable domain, completed using reference TRBV2 and TRBJ2-7, is EPEVTQTPSHQVTQMGQEVILRCVPISNHLYFYWYRQILGQKVEFLVSFYNNEISEKSEIFDDQFSVERPDGSNFTLKIRSTKLEDSAMYFCASRRVDNEQYFGPGTRLTVT.

The V call is TRBV9, the J call TRBJ2-2; 7 bases align to TRBD1. Unmatched junction bases numbered 4, after V lost 3 bases and J lost 2 bases. Germline V gene sequence: CDR1 SGDLS, CDR2 YYNGEE. This CDR3 is 15 amino acids long. This CDR3 is CASSARDRNTGELFF. The DNA of the CDR3 is TGTGCCAGCAGCGCTCGGGACAGAAACACCGGGGAGCTGTTTTTT.

This clone was observed a few times. The chain employs TRBV4-2 and TRBJ2-2, with 13 bases aligning to TRBD2. Germline-derived CDR1 and CDR2 are LGHNA and YNFKEQ. CDR3 length: 16 residues. J gave up 6 bases and V 0 bases, and 1 base lay outside the gene matches. CDR3 in amino acids: CASSQDTSGGAGELFF. The CDR3 DNA sequence: TGTGCCAGCAGCCAAGATACTAGCGGGGGGGCCGGGGAGCTGTTTTTT.

This clone turned up a few times. The chain joins TRBV5-6 to TRBJ1-1; D is ambiguous. The CDR3 contains 12 residues. The V and J ends lost 5 bases and 4 bases respectively, with 9 bases between them. Germline V gene lookup returns CDR1 SGHDT and CDR2 YYEEEE. CDR3 protein: CASRRGSTEAFF. For the CDR3, the DNA is TGTGCCAGCAGGCGAGGGAGCACTGAAGCTTTCTTT.

The chain carries TRBV2 and TRBJ1-1; TRBD1 matches 9 bases. V dropped 4 bases and J dropped 5; count of bases not matched to a gene: 11. Germline CDR1 SNHLY, CDR2 FYNNEI. The CDR3 consists of 16 residues. CDR3 residues: CASSVGGQGARTEAFF. The CDR3 DNA follows: TGTGCCAGCAGTGTGGGGGGACAGGGCGCTAGAACTGAAGCTTTCTTT.

This chain connects TRBV7-2 to TRBJ1-2; no clear D. Trimming took 3 bases from V and 2 from J, leaving 13 bases between them. CDR1 and CDR2 from the germline V gene are SGHTA and FQGNSA. The CDR3 is 15 amino acids. The CDR3 sequence: CASSFISRTNYGYTF. For the CDR3, the DNA is TGTGCCAGCAGCTTTATTTCCAGAACCAACTATGGCTACACCTTC.

The gene calls are TRBV29-1 and TRBJ2-7, with D possibly TRBD2 on 5 matching bases. Trimming stripped 4 bases from V and 0 bases from J, with 13 bases between. Germline values: CDR1 SQVTM, CDR2 ANQGSEA. The CDR3 has 14 residues. The CDR3 nucleotides are TGCAGCGTTGCCGGACTGATTAGCTCCTACGAGCAGTACTTC. This sequence encodes CSVAGLISSYEQYF.

The V call is TRBV2, the J call TRBJ2-3; tentative D call: TRBD2 (5 bases). Germline assignment: CDR1 SNHLY and CDR2 FYNNEI. This CDR3 contains 15 residues. Trimming removed 3 bases from V and 1 base from J, with 11 bases in between. The CDR3 protein is CASSEADYRTDTQYF. The CDR3 DNA is TGTGCCAGCAGTGAGGCCGACTACCGCACAGATACGCAGTATTTT.

The CDR3 protein is CASSARLDEQFF. The CDR3 DNA follows: TGTGCCAGTAGCGCACGACTTGATGAGCAGTTCTTC. The genes are TRBV19 and TRBJ2-1; D ambiguous. V lost 6 bases and J 8 bases, leaving 11 bases between the germline ends. This CDR3 spans 12 amino acids. CDR1 is LNHDA, CDR2 SQIVND, per germline (reference sequence).

This chain joins TRBV14 and TRBJ2-5, with 8 bases lining up with TRBD1. CDR1 and CDR2 from the germline V gene are SGHDN and FVKESK. This CDR3 is 16 amino acids long. The junction had 8 bases not matched to a gene; V was cut back by 1 base and J by 4 bases. CDR3 coding DNA: TGTGCCAGCAGCCAAGTCAGGGGGCGGGTTGGAGAGACCCAGTACTTC. This codes for CASSQVRGRVGETQYF.

The genes are TRBV4-3 and TRBJ2-5, with D maybe TRBD2 (5 bases). Germline assignment: CDR1 LGHNA and CDR2 YSLEER. V was pared by 2 bases and J by 5 bases, with 9 bases between. CDR3 size: 13 residues. In DNA, the CDR3 is TGCGCCAGCAGCCAATCAAGAGGGGAGACCCAGTACTTC. This translates into CASSQSRGETQYF.

The chain employs TRBV7-3 and TRBJ1-2; no definite D call. The V and J ends lost 5 bases and 7 bases respectively, with 14 bases between them. CDR1 is SGHTA and CDR2 is FQGTGA in the germline V gene. The CDR3 consists of 13 residues. CDR3 in DNA: TGTGCCAGCAGCCCATATTCGGGAGGTGGCTACACCTTC. It specifies CASSPYSGGGYTF.